The next 13 T cell receptor beta chains were all read from a single sample in a study of CD8 T cells in Susac syndrome. Reverse transcription of about 0.5 to 1 ug RNA was carried out with random hexamers. Via MiXCR, TCRdb re-called the immunoSEQ multiplex PCR reads, giving one row per CDR3 protein. The sample has roughly 150,000 distinct CDR3 sequences, around 95% seen once. The sequencing input was CD4+ T cells from PBMCs. The source is a human donor in good health.

V is TRBV19 and J is TRBJ1-2, with D tentatively TRBD1 (5 bases). The CDR3 extends over 16 amino acids. V gave up 6 bases and J gave up 4 bases, with 21 bases separating them. Germline V gene data show CDR1 as LNHDA and CDR2 as SQIVND (reference sequence). This CDR3 reads CASSLTPGTSFYGYTF. CDR3 sequence (DNA): TGTGCCAGTAGCCTGACCCCCGGGACGTCCTTCTATGGCTACACCTTC.

The V gene is TRBV24-1, the J gene TRBJ2-1, with a weak D call TRBD2 (6 bases). The CDR3 length is 16 residues. Germline V lookup: CDR1 KGHDR, CDR2 SFDVKD. Deletions cut 1 base from V and 6 bases from J, with 15 bases between. The chain's CDR3 is CATSDLWREALNEQFF. CDR3 nucleotide sequence: TGTGCCACCAGTGATTTATGGCGGGAAGCTCTCAATGAGCAGTTCTTC.

V gene TRBV6-1 combines with J gene TRBJ2-3; D possibly matches TRBD1 or TRBD2 (6 bases each). Trimming took 10 bases from V and 5 from J, leaving 19 bases between them. Per the germline V gene, CDR1 is MNHNS and CDR2 is SASEGT. CDR3 length: 14 amino acids. CDR3 nucleotide sequence: TGTGCCACCACCGCAGGGGAGGTAGGAGATACGCAGTATTTT. The encoded protein is CATTAGEVGDTQYF.

This clonotype was found once. The V and J genes are TRBV23-1 and TRBJ1-2, with D hard to call. TRBV23-1 is placed among ORFs of uncertain function. V shed 0 bases and J shed 3 bases, with 17 bases lying between them. This CDR3 has 17 amino acids. Written as DNA, the CDR3 is TGCGCCAGCAGTCAATCCCCCGACAACCGGTTATACTATGGCTACACCTTC. Its protein is CASSQSPDNRLYYGYTF.

The J gene is TRBJ2-1, the V gene TRBV6-2 or TRBV6-3; the match to TRBD2 covers 7 bases. CDR1 and CDR2 (germline): MNHEY, SVGEGT. V lost 6 bases and J lost 5; bases outside the gene matches: 10. The CDR3 runs to 15 residues. Here the CDR3 reads CASSLGLGLDNEQFF. The CDR3 DNA reads TGTGCCAGCAGCTTAGGACTAGGTCTTGACAATGAGCAGTTCTTC.

The chain joins TRBV20-1 to TRBJ2-2; perhaps D is TRBD1 or TRBD2 (6 bases each). Per germline, CDR1 DFQATT and CDR2 SNEGSKA (reference sequence). The CDR3 is 12 amino acids. V lost 6 bases and J lost 6, with 11 bases in between. The CDR3 region is CSAVGGPGELFF. The CDR3 nucleotides are TGCAGTGCAGTAGGGGGGCCCGGGGAGCTGTTTTTT.

V is TRBV13 and J is TRBJ2-1, with 11 bases identical to TRBD2. Germline CDR1 and CDR2: PRHDT and FYEKMQ (reference sequence). Trimming removed 4 bases from V and 3 bases from J; junction bases left unmatched: 11. CDR3 length equals 18 residues. CDR3 DNA: TGTGCCAGCAGCTGGGGACTAGCGGTGCCTGGAGGCTACAATGAGCAGTTCTTC. Its protein is CASSWGLAVPGGYNEQFF.

The chain employs TRBV12-3 or TRBV12-4 and TRBJ1-1; no reliable D call. The CDR3 runs to 14 residues. The V end lost 7 bases, the J end lost 2 bases, and 14 bases lay between the germline ends. The CDR3 sequence: CASKREGANTEAFF. CDR3 nucleotide sequence: TGTGCCAGCAAGAGGGAGGGCGCCAACACTGAAGCTTTCTTT.

The chain employs TRBV5-1 and TRBJ1-1, with 7 bases identical to TRBD1. Per the germline V gene, CDR1 is SGHRS and CDR2 is YFSETQ. J was trimmed by 7 bases and V by 4 bases; bases with no gene match: 7. The CDR3 length is 13 residues. This CDR3 reads CASSGDGQVEAFF. CDR3 sequence (DNA): TGCGCCAGCAGCGGCGACGGACAGGTTGAAGCTTTCTTT.

The J gene is TRBJ2-1, the V gene TRBV9; the match to TRBD2 covers 8 bases. Trimming cost V 4 bases and J 4 bases; bases outside gene matches: 7. Germline V gene data show CDR1 as SGDLS and CDR2 as YYNGEE. CDR3 length: 15 residues. This CDR3 is CASSPHTGGYNEQFF. The CDR3 DNA is TGTGCCAGCAGCCCCCATACGGGGGGGTACAATGAGCAGTTCTTC.

The chain uses TRBV7-2 and TRBJ2-1; 14 bases are a match to TRBD2. This CDR3 comprises 15 residues. Germline V CDR1 and CDR2: SGHTA, FQGNSA. Losses at the gene ends were 7 bases for V and 4 bases for J; bases not matched to a gene: 3. As DNA, the CDR3 is TGTGCCAGCACGACTAGCGGGGGGGTTTACAATGAGCAGTTCTTC. Encoded protein: CASTTSGGVYNEQFF.

The chain employs TRBV3-1 and TRBJ1-5, with TRBD1 matching over 9 bases. CDR3 length: 15 amino acids. Germline-derived CDR1 and CDR2 are LGHDT and YNNKEL (reference sequence). Unmatched junction bases numbered 5, after V lost 4 bases and J lost 4 bases. The CDR3 loop is CASSPGTGWNQPQHF. The CDR3 nucleotides are TGTGCCAGCAGCCCTGGGACAGGGTGGAATCAGCCCCAGCATTTT.

The chain couples TRBV20-1 to TRBJ2-7; D possibly corresponds to TRBD2 (6 bases). CDR1 and CDR2 (germline): DFQATT, SNEGSKA (reference sequence). CDR3 length: 13 residues. Trimming cost V 3 bases and J 5 bases, with 14 bases left between them. The CDR3 region is CSASAGLSHEQYF. The CDR3 DNA sequence: TGCAGTGCTAGTGCGGGATTATCCCACGAGCAGTACTTC.